This T cell receptor (beta chain) derives from a study of CD8 T cells in Susac syndrome. Germline values: CDR1 SGHAT, CDR2 FQNNGV. The CDR3 length is 15 residues. Trimming cost V 5 bases and J 5 bases, with 16 bases left between them. The CD8+ and CD4+ T cells were negatively isolated, with the TEMRA cells enriched by FACS. Random hexamers primed reverse transcription of about 0.45 to 1 ug RNA. TCRdb re-called the immunoSEQ multiplex PCR reads through MiXCR, storing one row per CDR3 protein. The sample records some 300,000 distinct CDR3 sequences, 70% to 90% being singletons. Sequencing used CD8+ T cells from PBMCs. The receptor was derived from a human donor with multiple sclerosis. This sequence joins TRBV11-2 and TRBJ2-1; D possibly uses TRBD1 or TRBD2 (6 bases each). In DNA form, the CDR3 reads TGTGCCAGCAGCAGCAATGCGGGACAAAACAATGAGCAGTTCTTC. This gives the protein CASSSNAGQNNEQFF.